These T cell receptor beta chains were read from a single sample in a study of control samples from healthy donors and cancer patients. Sequencing used immunoSEQ multiplex PCR; TCRdb keeps in-frame clones, though not all of them. There are approximately 120,000 clones in the sample; roughly 92% occur only once, and around 0.52% lies in the top ten. Material for sequencing was PBMCs. These receptors originate from an older man with head and neck cancer. Each CDR3 is given with its conserved first and last residue. D genes are given only for firm matches. Clone size is shown for a subset of rows, as once, few, many or a class of expanded clone.

size: -; J: TRBJ2-7; V: TRBV27; D: -; CDR3: CASSYGLHAPYEQYF; DNA: TGTGCCAGCAGTTATGGACTCCACGCCCCCTACGAGCAGTACTTC
size: -; J: TRBJ1-5; V: TRBV19; D: -; CDR3: CASSIDRVMGASQHF; DNA: TGTGCCAGTAGTATAGACAGGGTAATGGGTGCTTCCCAGCATTTT
size: -; J: TRBJ2-1; V: TRBV30; D: -; CDR3: CAWSVLGQAYNEQFF; DNA: TGTGCCTGGAGTGTATTGGGGCAGGCTTACAATGAGCAGTTCTTC
size: -; J: TRBJ2-2; V: TRBV6-5; D: TRBD2; CDR3: CASSSASGRGTGELFF; DNA: TGTGCCAGCAGTTCGGCTAGCGGGAGGGGTACCGGGGAGCTGTTTTTT
size: once; J: TRBJ1-1; V: TRBV11-2; D: TRBD1; CDR3: CASSFDREGEAFF; DNA: TGTGCCAGCAGCTTTGACAGGGAGGGAGAAGCTTTCTTT
size: -; J: TRBJ1-1; V: TRBV7-2; D: -; CDR3: CASSAGTHTEAFF; DNA: TGTGCCAGCAGCGCCGGGACACACACTGAAGCTTTCTTT
size: -; J: TRBJ1-6; V: TRBV19; D: TRBD1; CDR3: CASSTGTGAGNNSPLHF; DNA: TGTGCCAGTAGTACCGGGACAGGGGCCGGTAATAATTCACCCCTCCACTTT
size: few; J: TRBJ2-7; V: TRBV4-1; D: TRBD2; CDR3: CASSPRASGHLPDEQYF; DNA: TGCGCCAGCAGCCCCCGGGCTAGCGGGCACCTTCCAGACGAGCAGTACTTC
size: -; J: TRBJ2-2; V: TRBV6-5; D: -; CDR3: CASSYGAGANTGELFF; DNA: TGTGCCAGCAGTTACGGGGCCGGAGCGAACACCGGGGAGCTGTTTTTT
size: -; J: TRBJ1-1; V: TRBV5-5; D: -; CDR3: CASGPEANINTEAFF; DNA: TGTGCCAGCGGTCCGGAAGCCAACATAAACACTGAAGCTTTCTTT
size: -; J: TRBJ2-6; V: TRBV18; D: TRBD1; CDR3: CASSPKPGTGAGANVLTF; DNA: TGTGCCAGCTCACCTAAGCCCGGGACAGGGGCTGGGGCCAACGTCCTGACTTTC
size: -; J: TRBJ1-2; V: TRBV18; D: TRBD1; CDR3: CASSPTDREVRYTF; DNA: TGTGCCAGCTCACCGACGGACAGGGAGGTTAGGTACACCTTC
size: -; J: TRBJ2-7; V: TRBV7-2; D: TRBD1; CDR3: CASSLTWWDRVDEQYF; DNA: TGTGCCAGCAGCCTTACCTGGTGGGACAGGGTCGACGAGCAGTACTTC
size: -; J: TRBJ1-2; V: TRBV10-3; D: -; CDR3: CAISESGGADGYTF; DNA: TGTGCCATCAGTGAGTCAGGAGGGGCGGATGGCTACACCTTC
size: -; J: TRBJ1-1; V: TRBV15; D: TRBD1; CDR3: CATSSPLTGVDTEAFF; DNA: TGTGCCACCAGCAGTCCGCTAACAGGGGTAGACACTGAAGCTTTCTTT
size: -; J: TRBJ1-5; V: TRBV19; D: -; CDR3: CASSIAGSNQPQHF; DNA: TGTGCCAGTAGTATAGCTGGAAGCAATCAGCCCCAGCATTTT
size: -; J: TRBJ1-5; V: TRBV19; D: -; CDR3: CASSYSRVGNQPQHF; DNA: TGTGCCAGTAGTTATTCCAGGGTTGGCAATCAGCCCCAGCATTTT
size: -; J: TRBJ2-1; V: TRBV30; D: TRBD2; CDR3: CAWSRTSASYNEQFF; DNA: TGTGCCTGGAGTCGGACTAGCGCCAGCTACAATGAGCAGTTCTTC
size: -; J: TRBJ1-3; V: TRBV5-1; D: TRBD1; CDR3: CASSSGTGVSGNTIYF; DNA: TGCGCCAGCAGCTCCGGGACAGGGGTTTCTGGAAACACCATATATTTT
size: -; J: TRBJ1-3; V: TRBV7-2; D: TRBD1; CDR3: CASSSRRQGLTYSGNTIYF; DNA: TGTGCCAGCAGCTCCCGAAGACAGGGACTTACTTACTCTGGAAACACCATATATTTT
size: -; J: TRBJ2-3; V: TRBV4-3; D: TRBD1; CDR3: CASSQTQGALDTQYF; DNA: TGCGCCAGCAGCCAGACGCAGGGGGCGTTAGATACGCAGTATTTT
size: -; J: TRBJ2-1; V: TRBV18; D: TRBD1; CDR3: CASSVTGGSYNEQFF; DNA: TGTGCCAGCTCGGTTACAGGGGGCTCCTACAATGAGCAGTTCTTC
size: -; J: TRBJ2-6; V: TRBV7-9; D: -; CDR3: CASSPQGFGANVLTF; DNA: TGTGCCAGCAGCCCCCAGGGTTTCGGGGCCAACGTCCTGACTTTC
size: -; J: TRBJ2-3; V: TRBV4-2; D: -; CDR3: CASSLPGARTQYF; DNA: TGTGCCAGCAGCCTCCCAGGGGCGAGGACGCAGTATTTT
size: -; J: TRBJ2-1; V: TRBV5-1; D: -; CDR3: CASSLVGLEQFF; DNA: TGCGCCAGCAGCTTGGTCGGACTAGAGCAGTTCTTC
size: once; J: TRBJ2-2; V: TRBV6-2/TRBV6-3; D: TRBD2; CDR3: CASSLGGLPGELFF; DNA: TGTGCCAGCAGTCTGGGAGGGCTTCCCGGGGAGCTGTTTTTT
size: -; J: TRBJ2-1; V: TRBV12-5; D: -; CDR3: CASGDFWGNEQFF; DNA: TGTGCCTCGGGGGACTTCTGGGGCAATGAGCAGTTCTTC
size: -; J: TRBJ2-1; V: TRBV5-4; D: -; CDR3: CASSRGLNKDEQFF; DNA: TGTGCCAGCAGCCGGGGGTTAAATAAGGATGAGCAGTTCTTC
size: -; J: TRBJ1-2; V: TRBV18; D: -; CDR3: CASSWGSTDTPYGYTF; DNA: TGTGCCAGCTCGTGGGGCTCAACCGACACACCCTATGGCTACACCTTC
size: -; J: TRBJ2-2; V: TRBV21-1; D: -; CDR3: CAGQPSGSLGSGELFF; DNA: TGTGCCGGACAACCTAGCGGGAGTTTGGGAAGCGGGGAGCTGTTTTTT
size: -; J: TRBJ1-1; V: TRBV10-3; D: -; CDR3: CAISDHGDVTEAFF; DNA: TGTGCCATCAGCGACCACGGGGATGTCACTGAAGCTTTCTTT
size: -; J: TRBJ1-4; V: TRBV5-1; D: -; CDR3: CASSLEGGRGEKLFF; DNA: TGCGCCAGCAGTTTGGAGGGCGGTCGAGGCGAAAAACTGTTTTTT
size: -; J: TRBJ1-1; V: TRBV9; D: -; CDR3: CASGLRANTEAFF; DNA: TGTGCCAGCGGCCTAAGAGCGAACACTGAAGCTTTCTTT
size: -; J: TRBJ1-5; V: TRBV5-4; D: -; CDR3: CASSLGGPDSNQPQHF; DNA: TGTGCCAGCAGCTTGGGGGGGCCAGATAGCAATCAGCCCCAGCATTTT
size: -; J: TRBJ2-1; V: TRBV7-9; D: -; CDR3: CASSLAGGGRYNEQFF; DNA: TGTGCCAGCAGCTTAGCAGGGGGAGGCAGATACAATGAGCAGTTCTTC
size: few; J: TRBJ2-2; V: TRBV14; D: -; CDR3: CASSFGGPDTGELFF; DNA: TGTGCCAGCAGCTTCGGGGGACCCGACACCGGGGAGCTGTTTTTT
size: -; J: TRBJ2-1; V: TRBV11-2; D: -; CDR3: CASSLAPDNEQFF; DNA: TGTGCCAGCAGCTTAGCCCCGGACAATGAGCAGTTCTTC
size: -; J: TRBJ2-7; V: TRBV5-1; D: -; CDR3: CASNTGNSYEQYF; DNA: TGCGCCAGCAATACGGGAAACTCCTACGAGCAGTACTTC
size: once; J: TRBJ2-7; V: TRBV19; D: -; CDR3: CASSIGVPYEQYF; DNA: TGTGCCAGTAGTATCGGCGTACCCTACGAGCAGTACTTC
size: -; J: TRBJ1-3; V: TRBV7-2; D: TRBD1; CDR3: CASSPVGTGGNTIYF; DNA: TGTGCCAGCAGCCCCGTGGGGACAGGGGGAAACACCATATATTTT
size: -; J: TRBJ1-4; V: TRBV15; D: -; CDR3: CATSRDRAGLVEKLFF; DNA: TGTGCCACCAGCAGAGATAGGGCAGGGCTTGTGGAAAAACTGTTTTTT
size: -; J: TRBJ2-3; V: TRBV6-5; D: -; CDR3: CASRYQGSTDTQYF; DNA: TGTGCCAGCAGGTATCAGGGGAGCACAGATACGCAGTATTTT
size: -; J: TRBJ1-6; V: TRBV2; D: -; CDR3: CAKIYRPGGSYNSPLHF; DNA: TGTGCCAAAATCTATCGCCCGGGGGGCTCCTATAATTCACCCCTCCACTTT
size: -; J: TRBJ2-3; V: TRBV9; D: -; CDR3: CASSVPLGSTDTQYF; DNA: TGTGCCAGCAGCGTCCCATTGGGAAGCACAGATACGCAGTATTTT
size: -; J: TRBJ2-7; V: TRBV4-1; D: -; CDR3: CASSQVGFRVPYEQYF; DNA: TGCGCCAGCAGCCAAGTGGGATTCAGGGTACCCTACGAGCAGTACTTC
size: -; J: TRBJ1-3; V: TRBV16; D: -; CDR3: CASSQSPSSGNTIYF; DNA: TGTGCCAGCAGCCAAAGTCCCAGCTCTGGAAACACCATATATTTT
size: -; J: TRBJ2-5; V: TRBV12-3/TRBV12-4; D: -; CDR3: CASGHGTTETQYF; DNA: TGTGCCAGCGGCCATGGCACCACGGAGACCCAGTACTTC
size: -; J: TRBJ2-7; V: TRBV3-1/TRBV3-2; D: TRBD1; CDR3: CASSQLDRTYEQYF; DNA: TGTGCCAGCAGCCAACTGGACAGGACCTACGAGCAGTACTTC
size: once; J: TRBJ1-1; V: TRBV3-1/TRBV3-2; D: -; CDR3: CASSQDFDRTEAFF; DNA: TGTGCCAGCAGCCAAGATTTCGATAGGACGGAAGCTTTCTTT
size: -; J: TRBJ2-7; V: TRBV7-9; D: -; CDR3: CASSSGPGTLAYEQYF; DNA: TGTGCCAGCAGCTCCGGACCCGGGACACTCGCCTACGAGCAGTACTTC
size: -; J: TRBJ1-3; V: TRBV30; D: TRBD1; CDR3: CAWIPSTGGKTIYF; DNA: TGTGCCTGGATTCCCTCGACAGGGGGAAAGACCATATATTTT
size: -; J: TRBJ2-7; V: TRBV6-5; D: -; CDR3: CASSYSGRARRHEQYF; DNA: TGTGCCAGCAGTTACTCCGGACGGGCCAGAAGACACGAGCAGTACTTC
size: -; J: TRBJ2-5; V: TRBV2; D: TRBD2; CDR3: CASSEGTSPQETQYF; DNA: TGTGCCAGCAGTGAAGGGACTAGCCCCCAAGAGACCCAGTACTTC